This entry is about one T cell receptor (beta chain). As yet, its antigen is unknown. The sample is drawn from a study of T cell responses to AZD1222 COVID-19 vaccine. The overall study: Recipients boosted at about 4 weeks or about 12 weeks are pooled. Study-level points and caveats: The sample set comprised mostly white British donors with more females, and clonal diversity was possibly underestimated. Unmutated variant regions are reportedly the target of nearly half of TCRs that are spike-specific. Baseline serology detected seropositivity in only 6 or 7 AZD1222 recipients.

The method was immunoSEQ multiplex PCR; TCRdb's version includes in-frame clones alone and lacks a portion of them. The profile shows about 180,000 clones, roughly nine tenths of them singletons. The TCR sequence derives from an adult in good health. Sequenced material: peripheral blood, taken on day 0 of AZD1222 vaccination.

For the CDR3, the DNA is TGTGCCAGCAGACAGACTAGCGGGAGGGCCTACGAGCAGTACTTC. It specifies CASRQTSGRAYEQYF. The chain combines TRBV3-1 (or the pseudogene TRBV3-2) with TRBJ2-7; TRBD2 aligns across 14 bases. The CDR3 spans 15 residues. V gave up 6 bases and J gave up 2 bases; unmatched junction bases: 3. From germline, CDR1 is LGHDT and CDR2 YNNKEL (reference sequence).